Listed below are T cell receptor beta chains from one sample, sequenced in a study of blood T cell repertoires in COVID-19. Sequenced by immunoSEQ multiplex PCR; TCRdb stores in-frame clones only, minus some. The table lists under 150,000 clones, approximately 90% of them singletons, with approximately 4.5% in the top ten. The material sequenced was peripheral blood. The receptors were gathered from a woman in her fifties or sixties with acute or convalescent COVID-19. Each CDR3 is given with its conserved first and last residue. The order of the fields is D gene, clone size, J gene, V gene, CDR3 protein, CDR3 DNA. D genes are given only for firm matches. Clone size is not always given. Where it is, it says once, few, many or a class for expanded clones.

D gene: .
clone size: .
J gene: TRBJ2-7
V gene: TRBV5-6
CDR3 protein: CASSLAGVGYEQYF
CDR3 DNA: TGTGCCAGCAGCTTGGCCGGGGTGGGCTACGAGCAGTACTTC

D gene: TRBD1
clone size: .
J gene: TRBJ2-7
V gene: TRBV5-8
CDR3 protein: CASSLVTGAYEQYF
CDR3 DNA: TGTGCCAGCAGCTTGGTTACAGGGGCCTACGAGCAGTACTTC

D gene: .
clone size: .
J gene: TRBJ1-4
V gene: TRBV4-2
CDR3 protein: CASSQVGLQEKLFF
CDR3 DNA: TGTGCCAGCAGCCAAGTGGGACTCCAGGAAAAACTGTTTTTT

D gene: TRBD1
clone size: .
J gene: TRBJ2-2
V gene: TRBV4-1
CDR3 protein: CASSQVLGTANTGELFF
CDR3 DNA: TGCGCCAGCAGCCAAGTACTGGGGACAGCGAACACCGGGGAGCTGTTTTTT

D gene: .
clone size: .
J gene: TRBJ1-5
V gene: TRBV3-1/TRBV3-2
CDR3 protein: CASSPGGWGINQPQHF
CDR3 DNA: TGTGCCAGCAGCCCCGGGGGTTGGGGGATTAATCAGCCCCAGCATTTT

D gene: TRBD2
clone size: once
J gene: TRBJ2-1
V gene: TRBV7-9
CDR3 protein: CASSFLRDSGRAEEQFF
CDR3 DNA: TGTGCCAGCAGCTTTCTGAGGGATAGCGGGAGGGCCGAGGAGCAGTTCTTC

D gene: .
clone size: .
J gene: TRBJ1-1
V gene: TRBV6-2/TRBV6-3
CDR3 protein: CASSYSITGFDTEAFF
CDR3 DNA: TGTGCCAGCAGTTACTCCATCACGGGTTTCGACACTGAAGCTTTCTTT

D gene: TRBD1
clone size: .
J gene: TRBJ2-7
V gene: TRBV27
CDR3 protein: CASSLDRVGEQYF
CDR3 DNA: TGTGCCAGCAGTCTCGACAGGGTTGGGGAGCAGTACTTC

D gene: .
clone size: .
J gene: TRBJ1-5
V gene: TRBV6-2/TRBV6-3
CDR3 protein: CASSYVSFGNQPQHF
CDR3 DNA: TGTGCCAGCAGTTACGTCAGTTTTGGCAATCAGCCCCAGCATTTT

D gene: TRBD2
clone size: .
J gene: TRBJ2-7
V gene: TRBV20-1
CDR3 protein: CSAYREDEQYF
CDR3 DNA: TGCAGTGCTTACCGGGAGGACGAGCAGTACTTC

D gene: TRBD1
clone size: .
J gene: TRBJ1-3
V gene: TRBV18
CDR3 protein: CASSPQGQRISGNTIYF
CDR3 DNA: TGTGCCAGCTCACCCCAGGGACAGAGAATCTCTGGAAACACCATATATTTT

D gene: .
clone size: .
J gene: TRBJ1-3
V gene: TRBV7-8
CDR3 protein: CASSLRVSGTGNTIYF
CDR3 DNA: TGTGCCAGCAGCTTAAGAGTCAGCGGTACTGGAAACACCATATATTTT

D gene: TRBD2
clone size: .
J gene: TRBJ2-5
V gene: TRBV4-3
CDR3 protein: CASSLGLDRTETQYF
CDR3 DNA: TGCGCCAGCAGCCTAGGACTAGATCGGACGGAGACCCAGTACTTC

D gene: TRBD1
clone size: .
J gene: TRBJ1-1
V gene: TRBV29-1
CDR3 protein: CSIQGTVNTEAFF
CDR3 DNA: TGCAGTATCCAGGGGACAGTGAACACTGAAGCTTTCTTT

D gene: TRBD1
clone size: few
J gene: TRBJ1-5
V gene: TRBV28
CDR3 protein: CASIQRTGPYNQPQHF
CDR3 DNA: TGTGCCAGCATTCAAAGGACAGGGCCCTACAATCAGCCCCAGCATTTT

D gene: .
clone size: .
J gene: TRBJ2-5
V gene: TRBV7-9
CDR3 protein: CASSPAGWETQYF
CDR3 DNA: TGTGCCAGCAGCCCCGCAGGGTGGGAGACCCAGTACTTC

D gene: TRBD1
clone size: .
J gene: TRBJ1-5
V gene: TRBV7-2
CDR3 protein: CASSGQGNQPQHF
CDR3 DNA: TGTGCCAGCAGCGGACAGGGGAATCAGCCCCAGCATTTT

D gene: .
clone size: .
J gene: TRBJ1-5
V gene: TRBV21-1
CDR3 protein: CASSTLKRTGMGNQPQHF
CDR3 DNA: TGTGCCAGCAGCACACTTAAACGGACAGGGATGGGCAATCAGCCCCAGCATTTT

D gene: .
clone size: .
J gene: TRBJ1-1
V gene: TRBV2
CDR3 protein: CASSGLNSLEAFF
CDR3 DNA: TGTGCCAGCAGTGGTTTGAACTCCCTTGAAGCTTTCTTT

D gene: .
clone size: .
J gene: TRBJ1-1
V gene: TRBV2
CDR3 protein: CASSRDTLNTEAFF
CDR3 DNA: TGTGCCAGCAGTCGGGACACATTGAACACTGAAGCTTTCTTT

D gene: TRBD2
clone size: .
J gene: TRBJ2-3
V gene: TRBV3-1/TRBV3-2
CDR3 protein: CASSWAGAEDTQYF
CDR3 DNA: TGTGCCAGCAGCTGGGCGGGAGCCGAAGATACGCAGTATTTT

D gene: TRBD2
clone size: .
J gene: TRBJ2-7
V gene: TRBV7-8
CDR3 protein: CASSPSGSYEQYF
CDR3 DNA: TGTGCCAGCAGTCCTAGCGGGAGTTACGAGCAGTACTTC